This T cell receptor beta chain is from a study of cytomegalovirus exposure and HLA in healthy donors. Study results and limitations: One variant, a missense change in DCLRE1C, was linked in a later analysis to TCR beta V- and J-gene trimming. Three chains linked to CMV were shown in vitro to be specific for CMV antigens.

With 4 bases removed from V and 0 bases from J, the gap between germline ends came to 11 bases. Per the germline V gene, CDR1 is SGHKS and CDR2 is YYEKEE (reference sequence). The CDR3 sequence is 16 residues long. It was with 60 Vbeta and 13 Jbeta primers that the PCR ran. As handled by the study authors: Unique TCR beta chains totaled around 86 million in a later count, with roughly 11 million of them shared. Assay used: immunoSEQ multiplex PCR; TCRdb lists only in-frame clones, some missing. From that table come the V and J calls and clone size; the DNA was used to work out D and trimming. The sample records roughly 120,000 clones, around four fifths being singletons. With regard to this clone: What it binds is unknown.

The chain couples TRBV5-5 to TRBJ1-6; maybe TRBD1 (5 bases). Sequencing was done on a sample of PBMCs. The clonotype was recovered from a man aged 25-45 years in good health and CMV-seropositive. In DNA, the CDR3 is TGTGCCAGCAGCCCGCTGGGGGGCTCCTATAATTCACCCCTCCACTTT. This encodes CASSPLGGSYNSPLHF.